Here is one T cell receptor beta chain with its context. A clone one base away is much larger, so this may be a read error. It was with a sample-barcoded 5' primer and a J-beta primer mix that a second PCR of about 6 to 11 cycles was run. TCRdb processed the 5' RACE reads anew with MiXCR; each CDR3 protein has one entry. The sample holds around 1,000,000 distinct CDR3 sequences; almost 25% are singletons and the top ten take approximately 0.71%. The length of the CDR3 is 14 residues. CDR1 and CDR2 from the germline V gene are SEHNR and FQNEAQ (reference sequence). This specimen belongs to a study of blood T cells in healthy people across ages. These same records also appear under a second study, on T cells of mothers and their children.

Source material: blood. The clonotype comes from a girl aged 2-10 years in good health. This sequence joins TRBV7-9 and TRBJ2-5; a possible D gene is TRBD1 (6 bases). CDR3 amino acids: CAGRRTASQETQYF. CDR3 coding DNA: TGTGCCGGCAGAAGGACAGCCTCTCAAGAGACCCAGTACTTC.